This T cell receptor beta chain was recovered during a study of cytomegalovirus exposure and HLA in healthy donors (dated 2017 in TCRdb). For context, the study as a whole: According to an earlier analysis of 450 to 650 of the donors, some 180 million T cells yielded 120 million or so unique TCR beta sequences and less than 300 Gb of sequence data. The number of typed donors differed by locus: about 629-640 for A, B, C, DRB1 and DQB1; about 520 for DQA1; around 610 for DPA1; and 450 to 480 for DPB1. A later genetic analysis took genome-wide SNP genotypes for about 60% of the roughly 670 donors and used that subset as a discovery cohort. Of the 300 to 450 genotyped donors, 65% to 90% were placed in the genetic ancestry cluster associated with self-reported Caucasian donors. In the later analysis, no new phenotypic data were used to find candidate immune exposures; instead, reliance was placed on TCR beta sequences and their occurrence across donors. Donor age, sex, ethnicity and CMV serostatus were compiled together with the repertoire data. HLA typing covered class I and class II loci at four-digit resolution. On average, approximately 250,000 unique TCR beta nucleotide sequences were sequenced per donor among some 430 genotyped donors of the cohort, with roughly 18% of those sequences being non-productive. The study aimed to test whether cataloging public T cell receptors could reveal signatures of past pathogen exposure. The study combined high-throughput TCR immunosequencing, statistical association of individual TCRs with disease status, and machine learning to predict cytomegalovirus infection status. Because of strong linkage in the cohort, roughly five DR-DQ haplotypes were treated as single units for association and clustering. The study used immunosequencing to profile the T cell repertoires of 666 subjects and linked those repertoires to cytomegalovirus serostatus. A separate validation cohort of some 130 different subjects was used in addition to the 666-subject first cohort. To decide whether each TCR beta V gene segment behaved as functional or pseudogenic, an earlier analysis of 587 of the donors relied on high-throughput TCR beta sequencing. A later analysis re-examined previously published TCR beta repertoires from 500 to 700 donors and added high-resolution HLA genotyping to investigate patterns of TCR occurrence. Every repertoire in the discovery cohort had been generated on one and the same sequencing platform. Roughly 300 gigabases of sequencing data and around 85 million unique TCR sequences made up an early release that covered approximately 700 HLA-typed donors. The study at large found these results: A later genetic analysis reported fewer N-insertions in productive TCRs among donors in an Asian-associated ancestry cluster than the roughly 690-donor mean. According to a later analysis, parvovirus B19, influenza, CMV and Epstein-Barr virus appeared linked to several top co-occurrence clusters. A cluster of highly shared sequence variants was judged likely to be a technical artifact of the sequencing pipeline. In an earlier analysis of approximately 590 of the donors, most TCR beta V segments appeared in productive rearrangements about 87% or about 30% of the time, broadly matching IMGT annotations. Assigning TCR associations to individual alleles was difficult when HLA alleles, especially DR and DQ, strongly co-occurred. Linkage disequilibrium might explain the correlated functional status among segregating V segments, but an unknown experimental factor could not be excluded. It was suggested by the authors that the approach could potentially be generalized to other disease states and immunological phenotypes. Some IMGT-functional V segments, including TRBV6-2 and TRBV6-3, could not be distinguished by the 87-base-pair reads and were therefore excluded. Most TCR sequences were observed very rarely across donors, whereas some public TCRs were present in many individuals. The classifier was reported to diagnose cytomegalovirus status with high specificity and sensitivity in both the original and validation cohorts. HLA typing was unavailable for some donors at each locus, so association tests used only the typed subset. Three of the identified cytomegalovirus-associated TCR beta chains were confirmed in vitro to be specific for cytomegalovirus antigens. A later analysis found that most CMV-associated TCR beta chains appeared HLA-restricted, with HLA associations seemingly driven largely by CMV exposure. In a later analysis, the rate of TCR association differed among HLA loci, with DRB1 alleles having the most associated TCRs and HLA-C alleles having the fewest. A further reported finding was that TCR beta sequences accurately predicted the HLA-A and HLA-B alleles for most subjects in the first cohort. In a later analysis, HLA-associated TCR beta chains were found to be more clonally expanded and to have lower generation probabilities than equally common non-associated chains. V-gene and J-gene trimming of TCR beta chains was associated with a missense DCLRE1C variant in a later genetic analysis, and the association was replicated in an independent cohort. The presence/absence analyses assumed that sequencing depth was roughly uniform across donors, and that assumption may not be true. This cohort had only TCR beta chains sequenced, and the lack of alpha or paired-chain data limited which features could be detected. The only immune exposure information available for the cohort was CMV serostatus. Because counts were too low, about 17 rarely observed V segments, including chromosome 9 orphons, were excluded from the earlier analysis of roughly 580 of the donors. Specific HLA alleles were associated with about 17,000 TCR beta sequences at a false discovery rate of 0.05 in a later analysis. The study gave a list of 150 to 200 TCR beta chains associated with cytomegalovirus.

The cohort consisted of more than 650 healthy bone marrow donors. At the time of sampling, all cohort members were nominally healthy, though unrecorded immune exposures were likely present. The donor tested CMV seropositive, placing the donor among the 289 seropositive members of the cohort. A peripheral blood sample was collected from each donor, and TCR beta sequencing was performed on peripheral blood mononuclear cells. Genomic DNA was extracted from the blood cell samples with the Qiagen DNeasy Blood Extraction Kit. The library was built by means of the immunoSEQ multiplex PCR assay. For the multiplex PCR, a mixture combining 60 forward primers for TCR Vbeta segments and 13 reverse primers for TCR Jbeta segments was used. A multiplex PCR assay on genomic DNA amplified the CDR3 region of rearranged TCR beta genes. Amplified TCR beta libraries were sequenced as 87-base-pair reads on the Illumina HiSeq System. In the authors' own workflow: A later analysis tallied 75 million to 95 million unique TCR beta chains across the 666 repertoires, and about 10 million of those chains were shared by two or more donors. To remove PCR and sequencing errors, raw reads were error-corrected and collapsed into unique sequences using a nearest-neighbor algorithm that merged closely related sequences. CDR3 sequences were aligned to IMGT reference sequences to assign V, D and J gene segments. For a sequence to be retained, a match of at least six nucleotides to both a V gene segment and a J gene segment was required. Rearrangements were called productive when the CDR3 lacked stop codons and stayed in frame with V and J; all others were non-productive. Following IMGT convention, CDR3 was defined as the stretch from the second conserved V-encoded cysteine to the conserved J-encoded phenylalanine. Sequences without an unambiguous match to a single V gene segment were excluded from the earlier analysis of 500 to 700 of the donors. In an earlier analysis of a few hundred of the donors, a V segment was called functional when productive rearrangements were above 56.7%, and segregating when the standard deviation between donors exceeded 5%. A statistical classification framework was developed to diagnose cytomegalovirus status using the catalog of TCR beta chain sequences. V and J gene assignment, in a later analysis, came from comparing TCR nucleotide sequences with IMGT/GENE-DB human TR gene sequences. Using the TCRdist pipeline, a later analysis assigned CDR3 sequences along with most-parsimonious VDJ recombination scenarios. In a later analysis, each TCR beta chain was defined by its CDR3 amino acid sequence together with its V-gene family, and reads lacking a unique V-gene family were excluded. As a way to deal with suspected cross-contamination and a sequencing artifact, a later analysis dropped 640 or so nucleotide sequences that were highly shared and had low generation probability. For each public chain, a later analysis derived a clonal expansion index from normalized ranks of inferred template counts within each repertoire. In a later analysis, generation probabilities were computed with a VDJ recombination model fitted to out-of-frame rearrangements, and the resulting probabilities were checked against IGoR. Hypergeometric tests were used in a later analysis to score TCR-TCR, TCR-HLA and TCR-CMV co-occurrence, with a repertoire-size bias correction applied to the TCR pairs. False discovery rates were estimated in a later analysis by permuting HLA or CMV assignments 20 times. In a later analysis, co-occurring TCRs were grouped using DBSCAN, and TCRdist sequence similarity was added for clustering within HLA-allele-positive subsets. Co-occurrence clustering excluded repertoires with fewer than 30,000 or more than 120,000 public chains, plus five with anomalous nucleotide sharing. The source is immuneACCESS, and TCRdb retained only in-frame sequences with V and J called. Part of the clones is not carried over; for the studies checked, unresolved V genes explain less than half of this, and the remainder is unexplained. V, J and clone size derive from that table, while D and trimming were established from the DNA sequence. The table for this sample lists 140,000 or so clones; around 80% of them were counted only once. The ten largest clones capture under 10% of the sample.

This clone was recorded once. Its antigen specificity is not known. Base-call qualities are not available, and no considerably larger clone is one nucleotide away. Trimming leaves V shorter by 1 base and J shorter by 6 bases, with the junction holding 8 bases beyond the gene matches. The CDR3 covers 16 residues, taking in both the cysteine and the phenylalanine. Solely the CDR3 DNA is kept, with 48 bases framed from the first base. CDR1 and CDR2 are drawn from the germline V gene: LGHNA, YNFKEQ. The sample was PBMCs. The sequence joins TRBV4-2 to TRBJ2-3; 9 junctional bases match TRBD2. The TCR originated in a woman in her fifties or sixties in good health and CMV-seropositive. The base sequence is TGTGCCAGCAGCCAAGGAGGGGCGGGAGGGATGGATACGCAGTATTTT. It specifies CASSQGGAGGMDTQYF.